This T cell receptor (beta chain) emerged from a study of tumor-infiltrating lymphocytes in localized non-small cell lung cancer (dated by TCRdb to the early 2020s). For the study in its entirety: The cohort included patients whose samples were collected after neoadjuvant chemotherapy, as well as both smokers and never-smokers and several histologies. Each patient provided resected tumor tissue plus uninvolved lung tissue from the same patient, with the uninvolved lung tissue described as non-adjacent to the tumor. TCR sequencing was one of several integrated assays, alongside flow cytometry, multiplex immunofluorescence, RNA-seq, exome sequencing and proteomics, applied to the same patients. The overall ICON cohort comprised around 150 surgical patients with localized non-small cell lung cancer whose tumors were resected. A total of more than 50 patients were part of the paired comparison of immunoSEQ T-cell fraction between tumor and uninvolved lung. Results and caveats for the whole study, not just this receptor: Assay coverage varied across patients depending on available tissue quantity, so only a subset of the cohort had TCR sequencing. Higher T cell infiltration in tumors than in uninvolved lung tissue was supported by TCRbeta sequencing, consistent with immunofluorescence CD3 counts. Recurrence-free survival showed no association with tumor T-cell fraction from TCR sequencing (p = 0.61). The TCR-derived T-cell fraction showed no difference between the flow cytometry-defined immunotypes IM1 (good prognosis) and IM2 (poor prognosis). Different pieces of the same tissue were used for different assays, so technical variation could not be separated from intratumor heterogeneity.

The immunoSEQ assay used for TCR sequencing gave the T-cell fraction in both tumor and uninvolved lung tissue. On the study's bioinformatics: To analyze survival, patients were divided into a high T-cell fraction group (upper tertile) and a low T-cell fraction group (lower two tertiles), and the two groups were compared using a log-rank test. A signed-rank test was used to check for differences in T-cell fraction between paired tumor and uninvolved lung. TCRdb obtained this table from immuneACCESS and retained in-frame rearrangements with V and J assigned. These tables miss some clones; where compared with another copy, unresolved V genes account for less than half of the shortfall, and the remainder is unexplained. V, J and clone size were drawn from that table, and D and trimming were deduced from the DNA. Here the sample has over 10,000 clones; over 70% occur a single time. The ten largest clones represent approximately 4.9% of the sample.

For this clone: Its antigen has not been determined. The input lacks base qualities; no much larger clone sits a single base away.

The first patient joined ICON in the first half of 2016, and enrollment wrapped up when the last patient was enrolled in September 2018. From a subcohort of 70 to 85 patients, fresh tumor and matched uninvolved tissue were collected for in-depth immune analyses, including TCR sequencing. DNA for TCR sequencing was isolated from bulk tissue, and no cell sorting was done. CDR1 and CDR2 are drawn from the germline V gene (reference sequence): SEHNR, FQNEAQ. The junction carries 14 bases between V and J, which are trimmed by 5 bases and 3 bases respectively. From the cysteine through the phenylalanine, the CDR3 covers 15 amino acids. The retained sequence is limited to the CDR3, 45 bases, with the frame set at the first base.

This receptor was identified in a human donor with non-small cell lung cancer. Specimen: lung tumor tissue. The V gene is TRBV7-9 and the J gene is TRBJ1-3; no confident D gene assignment can be made. The nucleotides read TGTGCCAGCAGCCCACCGGGCGCCTTTGGAAACACCATATATTTT. It translates as CASSPPGAFGNTIYF.